This T cell receptor beta chain was identified in a study of lymphopenia after photon versus proton radiotherapy. Study observations and caveats: Post-nadir diversity loss with photons came from oligoclonal expansion, particularly CD8+ Temra cells. Relative stability marked proton patients; photon patients lost diversity and naive cells.

Trimming removed 7 bases at V and 3 bases at J, with 21 bases between. This CDR3 is 16 amino acids long. The germline CDR1 and CDR2 sequences are MDHEN and SYDVKM. Regarding this clone: Its antigen is not known.

Profiling relied on immunoSEQ multiplex PCR, and the TCRdb table lists in-frame clones only, not all of them. The table lists about 30,000 clones, nearly 90% of them singletons. The rearrangement uses TRBV28 and TRBJ1-2, with D unclear. This receptor was obtained from a woman in her 70s with pancreatic cancer. Some clones in this sample may be carry-over from other donors' samples. This material consisted of peripheral blood, taken from a patient treated with proton-based radiotherapy. The CDR3 DNA follows: TGTGCCAGCACACCTACGCTCTTGACGGACTACTATGGCTACACCTTC. Its translation is CASTPTLLTDYYGYTF.